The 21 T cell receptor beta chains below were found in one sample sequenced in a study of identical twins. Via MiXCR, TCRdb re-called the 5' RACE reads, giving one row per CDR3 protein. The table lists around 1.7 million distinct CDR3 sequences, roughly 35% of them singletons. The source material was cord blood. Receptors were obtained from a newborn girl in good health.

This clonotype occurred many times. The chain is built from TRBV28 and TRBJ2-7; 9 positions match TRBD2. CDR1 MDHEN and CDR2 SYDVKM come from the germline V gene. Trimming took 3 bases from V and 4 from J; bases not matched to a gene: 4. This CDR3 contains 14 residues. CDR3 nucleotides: TGTGCCAGCAGTTTTGCGGGAGGGACTTACGAGCAGTACTTC. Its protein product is CASSFAGGTYEQYF.

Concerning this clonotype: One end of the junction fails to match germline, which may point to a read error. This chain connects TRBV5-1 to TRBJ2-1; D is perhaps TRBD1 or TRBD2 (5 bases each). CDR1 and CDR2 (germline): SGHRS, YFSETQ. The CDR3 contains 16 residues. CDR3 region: CASSLLGDSSYNEQFF. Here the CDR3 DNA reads TGTGCCAGCAGCTTATTGGGAGACAGCTCCTACAATGAGCAGTTCTTC. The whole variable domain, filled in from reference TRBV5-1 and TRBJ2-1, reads KAGVTQTPRYLIKTRGQQVTLSCSPISGHRSVSWYQQTPGQGLQFLFEYFSETQRNKGNFPGRFSGRQFSNSRSEMNVSTLELGDSALYLCASSLLGDSSYNEQFFGPGTRLTVL.

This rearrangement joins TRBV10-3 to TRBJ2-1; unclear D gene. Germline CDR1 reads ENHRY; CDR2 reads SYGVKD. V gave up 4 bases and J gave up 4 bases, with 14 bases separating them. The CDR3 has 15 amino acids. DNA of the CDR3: TGTGCCATCAGTGCGGATCCGACTTTTTACAATGAGCAGTTCTTC. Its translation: CAISADPTFYNEQFF.

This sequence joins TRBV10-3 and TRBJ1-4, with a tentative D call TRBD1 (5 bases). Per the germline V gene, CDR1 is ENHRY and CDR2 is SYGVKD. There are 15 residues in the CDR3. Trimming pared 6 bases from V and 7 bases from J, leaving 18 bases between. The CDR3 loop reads CAISPREGRGEKLFF. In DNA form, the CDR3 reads TGTGCCATCAGCCCCAGGGAGGGAAGGGGTGAAAAACTGTTTTTT.

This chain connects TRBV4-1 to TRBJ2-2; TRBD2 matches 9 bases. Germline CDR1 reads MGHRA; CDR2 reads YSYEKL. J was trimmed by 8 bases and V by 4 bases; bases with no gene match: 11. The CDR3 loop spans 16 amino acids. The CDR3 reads CASSPGFLAGYGELFF. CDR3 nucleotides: TGCGCCAGCAGCCCTGGGTTCCTAGCGGGATATGGGGAGCTGTTTTTT.

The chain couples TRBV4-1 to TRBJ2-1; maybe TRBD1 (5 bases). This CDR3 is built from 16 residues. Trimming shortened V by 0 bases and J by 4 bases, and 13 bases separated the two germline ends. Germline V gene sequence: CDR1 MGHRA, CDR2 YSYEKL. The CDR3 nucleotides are TGCGCCAGCAGCCAAGAACCGGGTAGGGGTTACAATGAGCAGTTCTTC. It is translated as CASSQEPGRGYNEQFF.

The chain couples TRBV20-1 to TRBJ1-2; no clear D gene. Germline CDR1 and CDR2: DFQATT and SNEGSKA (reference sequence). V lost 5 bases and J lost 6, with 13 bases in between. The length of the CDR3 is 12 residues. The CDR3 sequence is CSAPSGSHGYTF. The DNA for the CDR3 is TGCAGTGCTCCCTCAGGCTCGCATGGCTACACCTTC.

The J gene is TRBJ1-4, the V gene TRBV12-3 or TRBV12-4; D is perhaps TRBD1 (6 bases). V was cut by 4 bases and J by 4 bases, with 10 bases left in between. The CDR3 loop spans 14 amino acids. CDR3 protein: CASSSGAFNEKLFF. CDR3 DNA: TGTGCCAGCAGTTCGGGGGCCTTTAATGAAAAACTGTTTTTT.

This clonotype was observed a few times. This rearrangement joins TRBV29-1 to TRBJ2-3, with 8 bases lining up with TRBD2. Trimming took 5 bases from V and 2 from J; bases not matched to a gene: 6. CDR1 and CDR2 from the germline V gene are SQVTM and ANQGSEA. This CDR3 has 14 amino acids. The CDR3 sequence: CSVFLAGTTDTQYF. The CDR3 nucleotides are TGCAGCGTTTTCCTAGCGGGCACCACAGATACGCAGTATTTT.

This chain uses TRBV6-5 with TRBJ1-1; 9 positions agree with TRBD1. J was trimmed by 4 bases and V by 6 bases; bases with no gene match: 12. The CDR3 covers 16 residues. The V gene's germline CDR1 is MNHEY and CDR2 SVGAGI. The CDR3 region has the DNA TGTGCCAGCAGCTTACGGCCGACAGGGGGTGGCACTGAAGCTTTCTTT. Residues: CASSLRPTGGGTEAFF.

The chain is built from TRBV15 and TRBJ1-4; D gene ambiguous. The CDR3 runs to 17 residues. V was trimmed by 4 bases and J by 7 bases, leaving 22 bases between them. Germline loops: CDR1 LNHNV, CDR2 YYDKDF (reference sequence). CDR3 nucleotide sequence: TGTGCCACCAGCACCTCCGGGCCCCTCCGCGGTGGTGAAAAACTGTTTTTT. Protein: CATSTSGPLRGGEKLFF.

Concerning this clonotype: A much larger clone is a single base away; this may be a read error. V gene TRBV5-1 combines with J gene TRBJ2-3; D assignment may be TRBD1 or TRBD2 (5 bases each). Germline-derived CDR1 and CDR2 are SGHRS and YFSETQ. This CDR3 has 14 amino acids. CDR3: CASSTGLSTDTHYF. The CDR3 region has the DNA TGCGCCAGCTCTACGGGGCTGAGCACAGATACGCATTATTTT.

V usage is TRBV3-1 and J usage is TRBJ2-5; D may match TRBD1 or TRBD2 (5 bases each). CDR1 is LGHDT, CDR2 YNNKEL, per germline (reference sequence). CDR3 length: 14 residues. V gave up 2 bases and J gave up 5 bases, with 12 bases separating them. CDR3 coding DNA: TGTGCCAGCAGCCAAAATTACGGGGACGAGACCCAGTACTTC. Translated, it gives CASSQNYGDETQYF.

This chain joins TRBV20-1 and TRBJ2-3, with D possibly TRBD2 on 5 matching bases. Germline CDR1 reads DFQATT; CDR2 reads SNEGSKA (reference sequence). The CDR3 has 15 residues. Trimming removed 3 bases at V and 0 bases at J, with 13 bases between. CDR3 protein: CSASRRATSTDTQYF. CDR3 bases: TGCAGTGCTAGTCGGCGGGCCACTAGCACAGATACGCAGTATTTT.

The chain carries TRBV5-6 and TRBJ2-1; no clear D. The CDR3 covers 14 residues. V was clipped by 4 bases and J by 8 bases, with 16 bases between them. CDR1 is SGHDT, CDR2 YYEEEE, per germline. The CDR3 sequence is CASSKTSPRDEQFF. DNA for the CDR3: TGTGCCAGCAGCAAAACATCACCGCGAGATGAGCAGTTCTTC.

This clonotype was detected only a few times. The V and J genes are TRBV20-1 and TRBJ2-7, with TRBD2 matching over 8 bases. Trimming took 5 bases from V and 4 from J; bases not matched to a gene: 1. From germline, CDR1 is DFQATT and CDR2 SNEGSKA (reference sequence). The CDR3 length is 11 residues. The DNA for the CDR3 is TGCAGTGCTGGCGGGAGGTACGAGCAGTACTTC. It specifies CSAGGRYEQYF.

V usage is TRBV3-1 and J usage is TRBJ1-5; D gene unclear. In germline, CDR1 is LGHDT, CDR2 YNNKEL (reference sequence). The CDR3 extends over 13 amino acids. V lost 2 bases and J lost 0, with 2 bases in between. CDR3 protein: CASSQLSNQPQHF. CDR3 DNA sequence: TGTGCCAGCAGCCAACTTAGCAATCAGCCCCAGCATTTT.

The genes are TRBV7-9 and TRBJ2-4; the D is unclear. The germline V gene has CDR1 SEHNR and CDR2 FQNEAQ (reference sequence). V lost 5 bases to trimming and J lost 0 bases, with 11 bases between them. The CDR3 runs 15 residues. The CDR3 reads CASSAGAVAKNIQYF. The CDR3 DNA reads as TGTGCCAGCAGCGCCGGTGCTGTAGCCAAAAACATTCAGTACTTC.

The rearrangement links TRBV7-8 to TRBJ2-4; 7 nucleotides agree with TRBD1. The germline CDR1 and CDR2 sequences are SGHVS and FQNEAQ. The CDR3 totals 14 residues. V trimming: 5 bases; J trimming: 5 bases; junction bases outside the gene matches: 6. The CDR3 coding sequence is TGTGCCAGCAGCAGCCGACAGGGAGAAAACATTCAGTACTTC. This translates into CASSSRQGENIQYF.

The CDR3 loop reads CSATGRLSNQPQHF. In DNA form, the CDR3 reads TGCAGTGCAACTGGACGGCTTAGCAATCAGCCCCAGCATTTT. V gene TRBV20-1 combines with J gene TRBJ1-5; no definite D call. V lost 6 bases, J lost 0 bases, and 12 bases lay in between. This CDR3 region has 14 residues. Germline values: CDR1 DFQATT, CDR2 SNEGSKA (reference sequence).

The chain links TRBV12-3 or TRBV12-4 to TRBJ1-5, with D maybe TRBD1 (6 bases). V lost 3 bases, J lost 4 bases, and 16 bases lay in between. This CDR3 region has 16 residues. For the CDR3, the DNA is TGTGCCAGCAGTTTCGGCCGGACAGCCTTGAATCAGCCCCAGCATTTT. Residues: CASSFGRTALNQPQHF.